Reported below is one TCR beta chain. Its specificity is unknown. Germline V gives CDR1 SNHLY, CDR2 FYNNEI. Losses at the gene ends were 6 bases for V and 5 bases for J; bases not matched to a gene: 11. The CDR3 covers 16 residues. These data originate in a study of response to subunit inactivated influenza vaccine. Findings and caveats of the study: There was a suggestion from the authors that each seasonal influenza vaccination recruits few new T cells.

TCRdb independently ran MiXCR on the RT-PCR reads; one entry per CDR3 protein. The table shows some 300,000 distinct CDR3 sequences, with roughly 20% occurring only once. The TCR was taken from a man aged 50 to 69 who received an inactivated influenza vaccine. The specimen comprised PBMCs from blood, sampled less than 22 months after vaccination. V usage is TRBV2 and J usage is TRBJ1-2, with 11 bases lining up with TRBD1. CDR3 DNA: TGTGCCAGCAGCCTCCGGACAGGGGGCGCCGGGTATGGCTACACCTTC. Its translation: CASSLRTGGAGYGYTF. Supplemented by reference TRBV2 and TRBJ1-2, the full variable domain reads EPEVTQTPSHQVTQMGQEVILRCVPISNHLYFYWYRQILGQKVEFLVSFYNNEISEKSEIFDDQFSVERPDGSNFTLKIRSTKLEDSAMYFCASSLRTGGAGYGYTFGSGTRLTVV.